The 23 T cell receptor beta chains presented below share a single source sample, sequenced in a study of GPR56 and killer-like receptors on CD4 memory cells. TCRdb reanalyzed the reads, giving one entry per CDR3 protein sequence and no DNA. This table lists some 3,000 distinct CDR3 sequences. Cells were FACS-enriched into one of five CD4+ populations defined by killer cell lectin-like receptor and GPR56 expression. Material: memory CD4+ T cells from blood. The receptor set was obtained from a human donor in good health.

This clonotype counts as medium-sized by frequency. V gene TRBV11-1 combines with J gene TRBJ2-3; checking the TCRdb D call of TRBD1 is not possible without DNA. Germline-derived CDR1 and CDR2 are SGHAT and FQDESV (reference sequence). CDR3 length: 13 amino acids. The chain's CDR3 is CASSNYRDRGQYF.

The rearrangement links TRBV20-1 to TRBJ2-3; TCRdb selects TRBD1, and the lack of DNA leaves this call unchecked. Looked up from germline, CDR1 is DFQATT and CDR2 is SNEGSKA (reference sequence). CDR3 length: 11 amino acids. The chain's CDR3 is CSGAWADTQYF.

This clonotype is deemed medium-sized by its frequency. The rearrangement joins TRBV7-2 to TRBJ1-6; TCRdb's D gene call, TRBD1, goes unchecked for lack of DNA. The V gene's germline CDR1 is SGHTA and CDR2 FQGNSA. The CDR3 has 15 amino acids. CDR3: CASSLNQGNNSPLHF.

V gene TRBV7-2 combines with J gene TRBJ2-1; the TCRdb call, TRBD1, lacks DNA for checking. Germline loops: CDR1 SGHTA, CDR2 FQGNSA. This CDR3 is 22 amino acids long. This chain's CDR3 is CASSLNQGGYTFGSGTNNEQFF.

This clonotype is deemed medium-sized by its frequency. The V call is TRBV28, the J call TRBJ1-2; TCRdb's D call of TRBD1 is untestable without DNA. Per germline, CDR1 MDHEN and CDR2 SYDVKM. This CDR3 contains 14 residues. The CDR3 is CASTGDRERNGYTF.

This clonotype is classed as medium-sized by frequency. The rearrangement uses TRBV7-2 and TRBJ1-2; TCRdb returns TRBD1, unconfirmable since there is no DNA. Germline CDR1 and CDR2: SGHTA and FQGNSA. CDR3 length: 16 residues. The CDR3 here is CASSLVPAGSDYGYTF.

This clonotype shows up as medium-sized by frequency. The V gene is TRBV28, the J gene TRBJ1-5; no DNA is available, so the TRBD1 call from TCRdb remains unchecked. Germline CDR1 is MDHEN and CDR2 is SYDVKM. The CDR3 has 14 residues. CDR3: CASGVGGEDQPQHF.

This clonotype registers medium-sized (0.01 to 0.1%) by frequency. The chain uses TRBV6-2 or TRBV6-3 and TRBJ2-6. This CDR3 is 17 amino acids long. Germline loops: CDR1 MNHEY, CDR2 SVGEGT. CDR3 in amino acids: CASSYAGQVGGANVLTF.

Frequency places this clonotype as medium-sized. This CDR3 reads CASSRDWGSNQPQHF. The genes are TRBV19 and TRBJ1-5; no DNA is available, so the TRBD1 call from TCRdb remains unchecked. This CDR3 spans 15 amino acids. Germline V CDR1 and CDR2: LNHDA, SQIVND (reference sequence).

Frequency places this clonotype as medium-sized (0.01 to 0.1%). V usage is TRBV13 and J usage is TRBJ1-2. Germline V gene data show CDR1 as PRHDT and CDR2 as FYEKMQ (reference sequence). The CDR3 is made up of 12 amino acids. CDR3 in amino acids: CASTVGGGGYTF.

The chain combines TRBV20-1 with TRBJ1-2; TCRdb's D gene call, TRBD1, goes unchecked for lack of DNA. The germline V gene encodes CDR1 DFQATT and CDR2 SNEGSKA (reference sequence). This CDR3 spans 15 amino acids. This chain's CDR3 is CSPIGTDVRNYGYTF.

Measured by frequency, this clonotype is medium-sized. The chain links TRBV29-1 to TRBJ1-2; the D call of TRBD1 rests on TCRdb alone, since no DNA is present to check it. Looked up from germline, CDR1 is SQVTM and CDR2 is ANQGSEA. CDR3 length equals 14 residues. The CDR3: CSALGRLGDYGYTF.

By frequency, this clonotype registers medium-sized. The chain has TRBV7-2 and TRBJ1-1. Germline V CDR1 and CDR2: SGHTA, FQGNSA. The CDR3 loop spans 11 amino acids. CDR3 sequence: CASSLNTEAFF.

This clonotype is identified as medium-sized (0.01 to 0.1%) from frequency. This rearrangement joins TRBV18 to TRBJ2-4; TCRdb's D gene call, TRBD1, goes unchecked for lack of DNA. The CDR3 has 14 residues. Germline CDR1 is KGHSH and CDR2 is LQKENI. The CDR3 sequence is CASSPPGQGNIQYF.

V is TRBV2 and J is TRBJ2-7; without DNA, the TCRdb call of TRBD1 cannot be checked. Germline V lookup: CDR1 SNHLY, CDR2 FYNNEI. The CDR3 totals 14 residues. The chain's CDR3 is CASSEDLVGDEQYF.

Judged by frequency, this clonotype is medium-sized. The chain couples TRBV29-1 to TRBJ1-1; TCRdb indicates TRBD1, and absent DNA this call remains unverified. The CDR3 has 13 amino acids. Germline V lookup: CDR1 SQVTM, CDR2 ANQGSEA. This CDR3 is CSAVDRSYEGAFF.

This rearrangement joins TRBV12-3 or TRBV12-4 to TRBJ2-5. CDR3 size: 14 residues. The chain's CDR3 is CASTSRAYQETQYF.

The chain has TRBV28 and TRBJ1-2. The CDR3 extends over 11 amino acids. Germline assignment: CDR1 MDHEN and CDR2 SYDVKM. CDR3 amino acids: CASSFWGGYTF.

The chain uses TRBV20-1 and TRBJ1-1; TCRdb's assignment of TRBD1 cannot be checked, as there is no DNA. Germline CDR1 DFQATT, CDR2 SNEGSKA (reference sequence). This CDR3 spans 16 amino acids. The CDR3 reads CSARDLRTGGTTEAFF.

This clonotype is deemed large by its frequency. The V call is TRBV7-2, the J call TRBJ1-2; TCRdb indicates TRBD1, and absent DNA this call remains unverified. Germline-derived CDR1 and CDR2 are SGHTA and FQGNSA. The CDR3 runs 13 residues. The CDR3 spells CASSSQADYGYTF. Together with reference TRBV7-2 and TRBJ1-2, the CDR3 gives the full variable domain: GAGVSQSPSNKVTEKGKDVELRCDPISGHTALYWYRQSLGQGLEFLIYFQGNSAPDKSGLPSDRFSAERTGGSVSTLTIQRTQQEDSAVYLCASSSQADYGYTFGSGTRLTVV.

V usage is TRBV7-3 and J usage is TRBJ2-5; TCRdb calls TRBD2, which cannot be checked without DNA. Germline V gene lookup returns CDR1 SGHTA and CDR2 FQGTGA. The CDR3 has 16 residues. CDR3 amino acids: CASSFIGGGARETQYF.

This clonotype ranks as large (0.1 to 1%) in terms of frequency. V usage is TRBV10-3 and J usage is TRBJ2-3; TCRdb lists TRBD1, though no DNA is available to test this call. Germline CDR1 reads ENHRY; CDR2 reads SYGVKD. The CDR3 is 14 amino acids. This CDR3 reads CASRTGTATDTQYF.

The chain joins TRBV6-1 to TRBJ1-5; TCRdb's D call, TRBD1, is unchecked because there is no DNA. The CDR3 totals 15 residues. Germline V lookup: CDR1 MNHNS, CDR2 SASEGT. The CDR3 sequence is CASTSGVYSNQPQHF.